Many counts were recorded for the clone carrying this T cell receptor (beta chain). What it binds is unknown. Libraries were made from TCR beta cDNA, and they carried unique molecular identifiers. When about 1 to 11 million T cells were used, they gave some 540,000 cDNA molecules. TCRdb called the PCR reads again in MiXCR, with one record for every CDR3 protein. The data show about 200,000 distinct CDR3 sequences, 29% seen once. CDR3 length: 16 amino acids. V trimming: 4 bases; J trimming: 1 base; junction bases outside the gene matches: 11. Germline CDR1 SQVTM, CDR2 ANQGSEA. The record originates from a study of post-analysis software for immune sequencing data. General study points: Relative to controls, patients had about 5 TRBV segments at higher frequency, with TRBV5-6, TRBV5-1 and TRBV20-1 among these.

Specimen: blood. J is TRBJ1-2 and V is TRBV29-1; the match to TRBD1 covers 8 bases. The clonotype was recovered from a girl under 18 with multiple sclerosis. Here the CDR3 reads CSVGTPGTGINYGYTF. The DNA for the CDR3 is TGCAGCGTTGGGACCCCCGGGACAGGAATTAACTATGGCTACACCTTC.